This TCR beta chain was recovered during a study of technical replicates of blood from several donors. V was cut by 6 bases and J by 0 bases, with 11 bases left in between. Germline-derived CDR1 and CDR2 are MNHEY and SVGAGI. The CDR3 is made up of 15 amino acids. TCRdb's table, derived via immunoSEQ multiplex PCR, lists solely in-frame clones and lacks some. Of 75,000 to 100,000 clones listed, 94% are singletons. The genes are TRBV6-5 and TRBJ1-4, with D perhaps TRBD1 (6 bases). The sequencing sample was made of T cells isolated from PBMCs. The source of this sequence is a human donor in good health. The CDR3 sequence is CASSQGGATNEKLFF. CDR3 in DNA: TGTGCCAGCAGCCAAGGGGGAGCAACTAATGAAAAACTGTTTTTT.